These 14 T cell receptor beta chains share one sample of origin, sequenced in a study of T-cell reconstitution after alpha-beta-depleted transplantation in children. As it was prepared, the TCRbeta library received unique molecular identifiers. TCRdb reprocessed the PCR reads via MiXCR and lists one record per CDR3 protein. The table records some 340,000 distinct CDR3 sequences, around a tenth of them present only once. The sample was PBMCs from the stem cell graft donor, taken from the stem cell graft. These receptors came from a human donor who donated a stem cell graft to a child with acute lymphoblastic leukemia.

This clonotype was detected only a few times. The gene calls are TRBV24-1 and TRBJ2-3; no firm D call. Germline assignment: CDR1 KGHDR and CDR2 SFDVKD. The CDR3 covers 15 residues. V was cut by 3 bases and J by 4 bases, with 13 bases left in between. The CDR3 DNA sequence: TGTGCCACCAGTGATATGGCAATCGGCCCAGATACGCAGTATTTT. Its translation is CATSDMAIGPDTQYF.

This sequence joins TRBV5-1 and TRBJ2-7, with D perhaps matching TRBD2 (6 bases). The V end lost 0 bases, the J end lost 6 bases, and 16 bases lay between the germline ends. Germline V gene sequence: CDR1 SGHRS, CDR2 YFSETQ. The CDR3 runs to 15 residues. CDR3 DNA: TGCGCCAGCAGCTTGGACGGCGGGGTCACCCGCGAGCAGTACTTC. It specifies CASSLDGGVTREQYF. Using reference TRBV5-1 and TRBJ2-7 for the parts outside the CDR3, the full variable domain is KAGVTQTPRYLIKTRGQQVTLSCSPISGHRSVSWYQQTPGQGLQFLFEYFSETQRNKGNFPGRFSGRQFSNSRSEMNVSTLELGDSALYLCASSLDGGVTREQYFGPGTRLTVT.

The V and J genes are TRBV2 and TRBJ2-1; D not resolved. This CDR3 is 14 amino acids long. Germline V gives CDR1 SNHLY, CDR2 FYNNEI. The V end lost 7 bases, the J end lost 7 bases, and 17 bases lay between the germline ends. The CDR3 DNA follows: TGTGCCAGCACCATAACCTATACGGTAAATGAGCAGTTCTTC. Its protein product is CASTITYTVNEQFF.

This clonotype turned up a few times. This sequence joins TRBV2 and TRBJ2-5; 7 bases agree with TRBD1. V lost 7 bases, J lost 9 bases, and 11 bases stayed unmatched. CDR1 and CDR2 from the germline V gene are SNHLY and FYNNEI. The CDR3 length is 13 residues. CDR3 loop: CASTQLPGGAQYF. The CDR3 nucleotides are TGTGCCAGCACCCAGCTACCAGGGGGAGCCCAGTACTTC.

The chain links TRBV6-2 or TRBV6-3 to TRBJ1-5; possibly TRBD1 for D (6 bases). The V gene's germline CDR1 is MNHEY and CDR2 SVGEGT. Trimming removed 6 bases from V and 2 bases from J, with 20 bases in between. This CDR3 is 17 amino acids long. CDR3 loop: CASSYQSSGVGNQPQHF. In DNA form, the CDR3 reads TGTGCCAGCAGCTACCAATCGTCAGGGGTTGGCAATCAGCCCCAGCATTTT.

This clonotype has more than one count but fewer than ten. The gene calls are TRBV7-8 and TRBJ2-7; 7 bases fit TRBD1. J lost 2 bases, V lost 6 bases, and 13 bases had no gene match. Germline V gene sequence: CDR1 SGHVS, CDR2 FQNEAQ. The CDR3 is 16 residues long. DNA of the CDR3: TGTGCCAGCAGTTATAGTTGGGACAGCCCAACCTACGAGCAGTACTTC. Amino acid sequence: CASSYSWDSPTYEQYF. The full variable domain, its missing parts supplied by reference TRBV7-8 and TRBJ2-7, is GAGVSQSPRYKVAKRGQDVALRCDPISGHVSLFWYQQALGQGPEFLTYFQNEAQLDKSGLPSDRFFAERPEGSVSTLKIQRTQQEDSAVYLCASSYSWDSPTYEQYFGPGTRLTVT.

This clonotype was detected a few times. The rearrangement links TRBV6-5 to TRBJ1-2, with D possibly matching TRBD1 (6 bases). V was cut by 4 bases and J by 8 bases, with 11 bases left in between. This CDR3 region has 12 residues. Germline assignment: CDR1 MNHEY and CDR2 SVGAGI. This CDR3 is CASSSTGSGYTF. The CDR3 DNA reads TGTGCCAGCAGTTCTACAGGGTCGGGCTACACCTTC.

This clonotype has a handful of counts. The chain joins TRBV5-6 to TRBJ2-3; TRBD1 matches 8 bases. This CDR3 comprises 15 residues. The V gene's germline CDR1 is SGHDT and CDR2 YYEEEE. Trimming removed 0 bases from V and 3 bases from J; junction bases left unmatched: 3. The CDR3 sequence is CASSLATGGTDTQYF. CDR3 sequence (DNA): TGTGCCAGCAGCTTGGCAACAGGGGGGACAGATACGCAGTATTTT.

This clonotype was counted only a few times. The V and J genes are TRBV15 and TRBJ2-3; the D is unclear. Trimming left V 5 bases short and J 2 bases short, with 11 bases between. This CDR3 is 14 amino acids long. Germline loops: CDR1 LNHNV, CDR2 YYDKDF (reference sequence). The CDR3 loop reads CATSDYGHTDTQYF. DNA of the CDR3: TGTGCCACCAGCGATTACGGCCACACAGATACGCAGTATTTT. The variable domain in full, with the rest retrieved from reference TRBV15 and TRBJ2-3, is DAMVIQNPRYQVTQFGKPVTLSCSQTLNHNVMYWYQQKSSQAPKLLFHYYDKDFNNEADTPDNFQSRRPNTSFCFLDIRSPGLGDTAMYLCATSDYGHTDTQYFGPGTRLTVL.

This clonotype turned up a few times. The chain is built from TRBV29-1 and TRBJ2-1; 16 nucleotides match TRBD2. After removal of 0 bases from V and 6 bases from J, the junction contained 8 bases not matched to a gene. CDR1 SQVTM and CDR2 ANQGSEA come from the germline V gene. CDR3 size: 18 residues. The CDR3 region is CSVEEAWGLAGGGNEQFF. The CDR3 coding sequence is TGCAGCGTTGAAGAGGCCTGGGGACTAGCGGGAGGGGGCAATGAGCAGTTCTTC.

This clonotype was found many times. This sequence joins TRBV7-2 and TRBJ1-1; 7 nucleotides line up with TRBD1. The germline gives CDR1 SGHTA, CDR2 FQGNSA. The CDR3 contains 13 residues. With V trimmed by 5 bases and J by 1 base, 1 base remained unmatched. Here the CDR3 DNA reads TGTGCCAGCAGCGGACAGGCGAACACTGAAGCTTTCTTT. Amino acid sequence: CASSGQANTEAFF.

This clonotype has only a few counts. The chain recombines TRBV5-6 with TRBJ1-2, with D uncertain. Per the germline V gene, CDR1 is SGHDT and CDR2 is YYEEEE. The CDR3 spans 11 residues. Trimming took off 4 bases at V and 8 bases at J, with 9 bases between the two ends. CDR3 amino acids: CASSTPRGYTF. The CDR3 DNA reads as TGTGCCAGCAGCACTCCAAGAGGCTACACCTTC.

This clonotype was seen repeatedly, ten times or more. The chain carries TRBV5-1 and TRBJ1-6, with 12 bases identical to TRBD1. This CDR3 comprises 18 residues. J lost 8 bases, V lost 4 bases, and 13 bases had no gene match. Germline V gene lookup returns CDR1 SGHRS and CDR2 YFSETQ. The CDR3 nucleotides are TGCGCCAGCAGCCATACTTGGGACAGGGGGCGATGGGATTCACCCCTCCACTTT. The encoded protein is CASSHTWDRGRWDSPLHF.

This clonotype was picked up a small number of times. The chain joins TRBV4-3 to TRBJ2-7; D is ambiguous. V was shortened by 1 base and J by 0 bases, with 7 bases between the two germline ends. The CDR3 is 14 residues long. Germline-derived CDR1 and CDR2 are LGHNA and YSLEER. CDR3 in amino acids: CASSQVANSYEQYF. Here the CDR3 DNA reads TGCGCCAGCAGCCAAGTGGCCAACTCCTACGAGCAGTACTTC.